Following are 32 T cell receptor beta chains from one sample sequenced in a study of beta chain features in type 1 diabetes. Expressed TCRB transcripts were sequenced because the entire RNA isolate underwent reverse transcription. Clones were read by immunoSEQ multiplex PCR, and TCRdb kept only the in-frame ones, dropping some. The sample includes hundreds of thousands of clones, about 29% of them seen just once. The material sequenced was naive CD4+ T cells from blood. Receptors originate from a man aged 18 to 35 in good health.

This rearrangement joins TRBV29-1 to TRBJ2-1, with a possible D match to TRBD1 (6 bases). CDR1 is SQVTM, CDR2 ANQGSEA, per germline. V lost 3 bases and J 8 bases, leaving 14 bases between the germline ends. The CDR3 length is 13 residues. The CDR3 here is CSVEGTITYEQFF. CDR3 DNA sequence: TGCAGCGTTGAGGGGACAATTACCTATGAGCAGTTCTTC.

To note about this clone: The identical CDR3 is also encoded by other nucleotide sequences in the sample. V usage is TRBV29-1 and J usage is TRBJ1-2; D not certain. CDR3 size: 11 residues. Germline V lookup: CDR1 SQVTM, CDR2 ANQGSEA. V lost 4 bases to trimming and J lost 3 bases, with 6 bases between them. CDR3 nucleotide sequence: TGCAGCGTTGGTGGGGACTATGGCTACACCTTC. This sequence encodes CSVGGDYGYTF.

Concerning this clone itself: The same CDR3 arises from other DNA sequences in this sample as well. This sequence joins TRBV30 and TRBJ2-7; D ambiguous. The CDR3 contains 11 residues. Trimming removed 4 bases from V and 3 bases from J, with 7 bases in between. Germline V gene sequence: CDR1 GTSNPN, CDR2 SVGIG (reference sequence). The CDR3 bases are TGTGCCTGGACGGGCGGCTACGAGCAGTACTTC. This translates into CAWTGGYEQYF.

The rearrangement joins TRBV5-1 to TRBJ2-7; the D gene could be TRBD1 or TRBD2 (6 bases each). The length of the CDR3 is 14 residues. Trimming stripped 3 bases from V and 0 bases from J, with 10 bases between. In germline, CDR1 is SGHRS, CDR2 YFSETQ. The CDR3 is CASSSGGRSYEQYF. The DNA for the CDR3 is TGCGCCAGCAGCTCCGGGGGCCGCTCCTACGAGCAGTACTTC.

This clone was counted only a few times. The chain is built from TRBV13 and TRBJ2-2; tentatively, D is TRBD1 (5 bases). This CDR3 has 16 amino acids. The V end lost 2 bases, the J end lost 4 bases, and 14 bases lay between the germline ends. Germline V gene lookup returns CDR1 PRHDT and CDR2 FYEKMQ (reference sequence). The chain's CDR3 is CASSLYGQSGTGELFF. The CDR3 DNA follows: TGTGCCAGCAGCTTATACGGACAATCGGGCACCGGGGAGCTGTTTTTT.

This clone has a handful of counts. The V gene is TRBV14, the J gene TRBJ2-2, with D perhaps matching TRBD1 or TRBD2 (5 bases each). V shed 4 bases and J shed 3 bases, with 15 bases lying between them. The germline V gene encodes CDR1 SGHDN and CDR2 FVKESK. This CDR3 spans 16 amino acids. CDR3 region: CASSPRGGGYTGELFF. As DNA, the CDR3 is TGTGCCAGCAGCCCCCGGGGCGGAGGATACACCGGGGAGCTGTTTTTT.

The CDR3 is CASSLDGGTVNEKLFF. DNA for the CDR3: TGTGCCAGCAGCCTCGACGGCGGGACAGTTAATGAAAAACTGTTTTTT. The V and J genes are TRBV4-2 and TRBJ1-4; 7 bases are a match to TRBD1. The germline gives CDR1 LGHNA, CDR2 YNFKEQ. The CDR3 covers 16 residues. J gave up 4 bases and V 4 bases, and 9 bases lay outside the gene matches.

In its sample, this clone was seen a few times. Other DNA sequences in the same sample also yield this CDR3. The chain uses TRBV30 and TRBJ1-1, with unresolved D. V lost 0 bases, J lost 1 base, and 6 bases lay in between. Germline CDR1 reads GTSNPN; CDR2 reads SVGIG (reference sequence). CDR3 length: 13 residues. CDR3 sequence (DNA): TGTGCCTGGAGTGTCGAGAGGAACACTGAAGCTTTCTTT. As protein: CAWSVERNTEAFF.

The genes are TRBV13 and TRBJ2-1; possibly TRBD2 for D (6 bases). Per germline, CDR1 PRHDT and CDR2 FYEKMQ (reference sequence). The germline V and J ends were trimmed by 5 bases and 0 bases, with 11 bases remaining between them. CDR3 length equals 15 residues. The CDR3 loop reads CASSPQRVSYNEQFF. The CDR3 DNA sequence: TGTGCCAGCAGCCCCCAGCGGGTCTCCTACAATGAGCAGTTCTTC.

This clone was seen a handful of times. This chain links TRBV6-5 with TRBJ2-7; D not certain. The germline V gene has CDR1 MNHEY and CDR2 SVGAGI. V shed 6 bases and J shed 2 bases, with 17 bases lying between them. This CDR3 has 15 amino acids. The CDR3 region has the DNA TGTGCCAGCAGCCCCGCAACTGCGCTGGCCTACGAGCAGTACTTC. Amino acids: CASSPATALAYEQYF.

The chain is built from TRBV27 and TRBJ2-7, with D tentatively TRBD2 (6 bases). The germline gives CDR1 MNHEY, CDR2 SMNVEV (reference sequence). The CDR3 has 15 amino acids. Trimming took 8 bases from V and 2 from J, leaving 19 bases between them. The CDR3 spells CASALGGDRAYEQYF. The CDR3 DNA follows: TGTGCCAGCGCCCTAGGCGGGGATAGAGCCTACGAGCAGTACTTC.

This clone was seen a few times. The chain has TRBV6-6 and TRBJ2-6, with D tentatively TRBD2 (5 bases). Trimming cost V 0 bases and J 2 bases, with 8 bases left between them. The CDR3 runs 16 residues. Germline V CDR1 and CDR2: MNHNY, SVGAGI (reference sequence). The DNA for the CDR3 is TGTGCCAGCAGTTACTCGGGCGGGCCTGGGGCCAACGTCCTGACTTTC. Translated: CASSYSGGPGANVLTF.

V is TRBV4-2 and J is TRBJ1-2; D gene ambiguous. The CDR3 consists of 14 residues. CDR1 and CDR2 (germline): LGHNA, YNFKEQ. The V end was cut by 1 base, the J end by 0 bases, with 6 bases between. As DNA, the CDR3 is TGTGCCAGCAGCCAAGCGGCCACTAACTATGGCTACACCTTC. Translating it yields CASSQAATNYGYTF.

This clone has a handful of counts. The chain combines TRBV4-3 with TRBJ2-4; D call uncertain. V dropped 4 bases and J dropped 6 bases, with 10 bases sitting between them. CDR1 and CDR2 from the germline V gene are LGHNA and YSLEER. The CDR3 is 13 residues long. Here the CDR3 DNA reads TGCGCCAGCAGCCGAGTTCTAGGAAACATTCAGTACTTC. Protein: CASSRVLGNIQYF.

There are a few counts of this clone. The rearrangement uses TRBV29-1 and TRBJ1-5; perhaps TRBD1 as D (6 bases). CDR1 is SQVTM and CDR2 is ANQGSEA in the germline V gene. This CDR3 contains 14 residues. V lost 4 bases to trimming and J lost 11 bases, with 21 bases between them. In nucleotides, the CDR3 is TGCAGCGTTGGCCCCAGGGGATCCCCTAGGGCCCAGCATTTT. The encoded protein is CSVGPRGSPRAQHF.

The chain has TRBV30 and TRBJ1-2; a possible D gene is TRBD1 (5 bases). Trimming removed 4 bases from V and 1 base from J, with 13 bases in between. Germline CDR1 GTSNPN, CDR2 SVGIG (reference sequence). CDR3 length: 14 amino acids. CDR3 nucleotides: TGTGCCTGGACTCCAAAGGGGTTTAACTATGGCTACACCTTC. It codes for CAWTPKGFNYGYTF.

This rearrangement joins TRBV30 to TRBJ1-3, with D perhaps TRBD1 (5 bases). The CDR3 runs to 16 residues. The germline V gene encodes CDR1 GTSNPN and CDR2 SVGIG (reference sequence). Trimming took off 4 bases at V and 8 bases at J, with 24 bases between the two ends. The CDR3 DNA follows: TGTGCCTGGACCCCAATTTCGGGACTCCTGGGGGACACCATATATTTT. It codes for CAWTPISGLLGDTIYF.

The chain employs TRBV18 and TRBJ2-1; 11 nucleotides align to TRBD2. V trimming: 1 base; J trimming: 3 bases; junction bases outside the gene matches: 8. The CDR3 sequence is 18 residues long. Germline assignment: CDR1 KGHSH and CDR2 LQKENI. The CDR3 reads CASSPLRETSGNYNEQFF. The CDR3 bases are TGTGCCAGCTCACCACTACGGGAGACTAGCGGGAACTACAATGAGCAGTTCTTC.

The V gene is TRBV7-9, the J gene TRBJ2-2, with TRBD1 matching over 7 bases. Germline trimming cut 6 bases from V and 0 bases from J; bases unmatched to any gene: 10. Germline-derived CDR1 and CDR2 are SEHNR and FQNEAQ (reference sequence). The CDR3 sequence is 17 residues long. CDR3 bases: TGTGCCAGCAGTTCCGCACAGGGGCGCCCGAACACCGGGGAGCTGTTTTTT. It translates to CASSSAQGRPNTGELFF.

CDR3 DNA: TGTGCCAGCAGAATAGCGGGAGGTTCGAACTACAATGAGCAGTTCTTC. It yields the protein CASRIAGGSNYNEQFF. The chain couples TRBV25-1 to TRBJ2-1, with 10 positions matching TRBD2. With V trimmed by 6 bases and J by 3 bases, 8 bases remained unmatched. This CDR3 spans 16 amino acids. Germline V gene lookup returns CDR1 MGHDK and CDR2 SYGVNS.

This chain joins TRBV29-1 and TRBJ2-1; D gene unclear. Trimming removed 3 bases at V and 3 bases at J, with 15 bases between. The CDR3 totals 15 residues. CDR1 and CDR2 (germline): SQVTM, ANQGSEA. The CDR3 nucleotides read TGCAGCGTTGATTATTGGCAGGCGAACTACAATGAGCAGTTCTTC. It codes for CSVDYWQANYNEQFF.

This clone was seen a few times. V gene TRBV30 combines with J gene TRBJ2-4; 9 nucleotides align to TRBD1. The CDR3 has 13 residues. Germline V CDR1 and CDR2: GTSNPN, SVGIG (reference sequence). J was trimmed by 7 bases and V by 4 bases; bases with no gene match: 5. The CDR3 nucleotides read TGTGCCTGGAAGGGGGACAGGGATAACATTCAGTACTTC. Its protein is CAWKGDRDNIQYF.

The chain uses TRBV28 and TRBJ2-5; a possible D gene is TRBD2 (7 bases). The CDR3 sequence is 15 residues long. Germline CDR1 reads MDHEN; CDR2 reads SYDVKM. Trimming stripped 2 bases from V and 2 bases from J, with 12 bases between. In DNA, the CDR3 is TGTGCCAGCAGTTTAGCAGGGAGGGGGCAAGAGACCCAGTACTTC. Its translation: CASSLAGRGQETQYF. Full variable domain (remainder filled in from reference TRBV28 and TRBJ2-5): DVKVTQSSRYLVKRTGEKVFLECVQDMDHENMFWYRQDPGLGLRLIYFSYDVKMKEKGDIPEGYSVSREKKERFSLILESASTNQTSMYLCASSLAGRGQETQYFGPGTRLLVL.

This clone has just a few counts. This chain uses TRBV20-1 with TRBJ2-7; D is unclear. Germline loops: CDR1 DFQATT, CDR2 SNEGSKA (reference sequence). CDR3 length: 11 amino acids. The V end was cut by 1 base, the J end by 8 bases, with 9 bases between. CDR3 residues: CSARAAIKQYF. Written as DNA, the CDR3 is TGCAGTGCTAGAGCTGCCATTAAGCAGTACTTC.

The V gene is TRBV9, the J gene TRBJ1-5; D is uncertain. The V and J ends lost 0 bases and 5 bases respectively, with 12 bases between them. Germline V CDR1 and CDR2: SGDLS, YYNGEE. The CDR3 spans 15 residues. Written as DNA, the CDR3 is TGTGCCAGCAGCGTAGAAGGGATTCCTGATCAGCCCCAGCATTTT. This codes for CASSVEGIPDQPQHF.

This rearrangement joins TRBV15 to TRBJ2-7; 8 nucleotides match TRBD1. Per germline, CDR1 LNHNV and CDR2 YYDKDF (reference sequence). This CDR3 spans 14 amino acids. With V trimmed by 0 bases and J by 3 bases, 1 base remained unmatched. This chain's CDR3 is CATSREDRVYEQYF. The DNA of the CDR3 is TGTGCCACCAGCAGAGAGGACAGGGTCTACGAGCAGTACTTC.

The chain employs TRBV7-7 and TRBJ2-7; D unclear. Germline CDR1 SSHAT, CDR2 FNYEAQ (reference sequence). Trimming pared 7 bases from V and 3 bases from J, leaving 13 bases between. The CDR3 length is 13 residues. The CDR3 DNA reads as TGTGCCAGCAAGCCCTTGGCCTACTACGAGCAGTACTTC. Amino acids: CASKPLAYYEQYF.

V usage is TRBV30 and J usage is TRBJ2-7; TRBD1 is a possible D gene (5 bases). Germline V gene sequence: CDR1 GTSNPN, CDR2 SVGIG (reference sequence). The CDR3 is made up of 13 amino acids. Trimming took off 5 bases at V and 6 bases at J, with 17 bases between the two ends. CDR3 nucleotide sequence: TGTGCCTGGGGTGGACACGAATTGGGCGAGCAGTACTTC. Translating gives CAWGGHELGEQYF.

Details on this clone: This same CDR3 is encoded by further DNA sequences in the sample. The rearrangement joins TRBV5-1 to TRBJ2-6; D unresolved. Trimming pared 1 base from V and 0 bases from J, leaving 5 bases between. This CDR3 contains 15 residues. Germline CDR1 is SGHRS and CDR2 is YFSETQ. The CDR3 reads CASSLSSSGANVLTF. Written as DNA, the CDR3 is TGCGCCAGCAGCTTGTCGAGCTCTGGGGCCAACGTCCTGACTTTC.

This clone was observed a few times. For the CDR3, the DNA is TGTGCCTGGAGTCGAGGACAGGGTTGGGACGAGCAGTACTTC. This codes for CAWSRGQGWDEQYF. The rearrangement joins TRBV30 to TRBJ2-7; 8 nucleotides line up with TRBD1. Germline V lookup: CDR1 GTSNPN, CDR2 SVGIG (reference sequence). This CDR3 is built from 14 residues. Trimming cost V 2 bases and J 5 bases; bases outside gene matches: 8.

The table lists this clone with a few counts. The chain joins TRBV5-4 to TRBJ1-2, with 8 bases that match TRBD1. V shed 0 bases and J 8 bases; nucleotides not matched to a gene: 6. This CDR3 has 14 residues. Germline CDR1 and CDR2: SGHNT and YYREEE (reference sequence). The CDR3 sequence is CASSLARQGTGYTF. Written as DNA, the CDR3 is TGTGCCAGCAGCTTGGCGAGACAGGGGACCGGCTACACCTTC.

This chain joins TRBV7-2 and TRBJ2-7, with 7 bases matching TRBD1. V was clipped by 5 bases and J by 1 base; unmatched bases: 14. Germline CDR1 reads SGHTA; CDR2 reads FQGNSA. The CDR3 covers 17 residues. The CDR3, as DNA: TGTGCCAGCAGCCTGCACACTACAGGGGTTCTTTCCTACGAGCAGTACTTC. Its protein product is CASSLHTTGVLSYEQYF. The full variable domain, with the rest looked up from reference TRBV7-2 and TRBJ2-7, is GAGVSQSPSNKVTEKGKDVELRCDPISGHTALYWYRQSLGQGLEFLIYFQGNSAPDKSGLPSDRFSAERTGGSVSTLTIQRTQQEDSAVYLCASSLHTTGVLSYEQYFGPGTRLTVT.